These T cell receptor beta chains were read from a single sample in a study of cytomegalovirus exposure and HLA in healthy donors. TCRdb keeps only in-frame clones here, not all; method: immunoSEQ multiplex PCR. The data hold 150,000 to 200,000 clones, with about 80% observed a single time. The sample was PBMCs. Every receptor here comes from a woman aged 30 to 39 in good health and CMV-seropositive. Each CDR3 is given with its conserved first and last residue. D genes are given only for firm matches. The size field is filled for only some rows; it gives once, few, many or a size class.

clone size: few
J gene: TRBJ1-2
D gene: -
V gene: TRBV14
CDR3 DNA: TGTGCCAGCAGCCCAATTGCGACAATCGACGGCTATTATGGCTACACCTTC
CDR3 protein: CASSPIATIDGYYGYTF

clone size: -
J gene: TRBJ2-3
D gene: TRBD1
V gene: TRBV5-1
CDR3 DNA: TGCGCCAGCAGCCCCGGGACAGGAAATAGAGATACGCAGTATTTT
CDR3 protein: CASSPGTGNRDTQYF

clone size: -
J gene: TRBJ1-4
D gene: TRBD1
V gene: TRBV5-1
CDR3 DNA: TGCGCCAGCAGCTTACAGGGGATAGGTGAAAAACTGTTTTTT
CDR3 protein: CASSLQGIGEKLFF

clone size: -
J gene: TRBJ2-1
D gene: -
V gene: TRBV4-3
CDR3 DNA: TGCGCCAGCAGCCAAGATGTCGGAGTCGAGCAGTTCTTC
CDR3 protein: CASSQDVGVEQFF

clone size: -
J gene: TRBJ2-5
D gene: -
V gene: TRBV27
CDR3 DNA: TGTGCCAGCAGTTTAAACCAAGGAGGGCAAGAGACCCAGTACTTC
CDR3 protein: CASSLNQGGQETQYF

clone size: -
J gene: TRBJ1-2
D gene: TRBD1
V gene: TRBV5-4
CDR3 DNA: TGTGCCAGCAGCCCTGGACAGGGAGCTAACTATGGCTACACCTTC
CDR3 protein: CASSPGQGANYGYTF

clone size: -
J gene: TRBJ2-3
D gene: TRBD2
V gene: TRBV5-6
CDR3 DNA: TGTGCCAGCAGCTTTTTCACCAGCGGGAGAGGAGCTGGGACAGATACGCAGTATTTT
CDR3 protein: CASSFFTSGRGAGTDTQYF

clone size: -
J gene: TRBJ1-1
D gene: TRBD1
V gene: TRBV27
CDR3 DNA: TGTGCCAGCAGTTTTCGGACAGGGGAAGCTTTCTTT
CDR3 protein: CASSFRTGEAFF

clone size: -
J gene: TRBJ1-3
D gene: -
V gene: TRBV29-1
CDR3 DNA: TGCAGCGTTCCACTGGGCGACACCATATATTTT
CDR3 protein: CSVPLGDTIYF

clone size: -
J gene: TRBJ2-5
D gene: -
V gene: TRBV28
CDR3 DNA: TGTGCCAGCAGTTCAACGAGGAATGGGGAGACCCAGTACTTC
CDR3 protein: CASSSTRNGETQYF

clone size: -
J gene: TRBJ2-2
D gene: TRBD2
V gene: TRBV13
CDR3 DNA: TGTGCCAGCAGCCGAGGACTAGCGGGCAACACCGGGGAGCTGTTTTTT
CDR3 protein: CASSRGLAGNTGELFF

clone size: -
J gene: TRBJ1-5
D gene: TRBD1
V gene: TRBV2
CDR3 DNA: TGTGCCAGCAGTGCCGACAGGGACGGATTTATAATCGGCAATCAGCCCCAGCATTTT
CDR3 protein: CASSADRDGFIIGNQPQHF

clone size: few
J gene: TRBJ1-5
D gene: -
V gene: TRBV2
CDR3 DNA: TGTGCCAGCAGAGAAACCTCGGGCAATCAGCCCCAGCATTTT
CDR3 protein: CASRETSGNQPQHF

clone size: -
J gene: TRBJ2-1
D gene: -
V gene: TRBV5-8
CDR3 DNA: TGTGCCAGCAGCTTGGGGACGGGAGTGGCAGGGGGGCAGTTCTTC
CDR3 protein: CASSLGTGVAGGQFF

clone size: -
J gene: TRBJ2-3
D gene: -
V gene: TRBV6-5
CDR3 DNA: TGTGCCAGCAGTTACTCGTTTTCGGCGGTATATACGCAGTATTTT
CDR3 protein: CASSYSFSAVYTQYF

clone size: -
J gene: TRBJ1-1
D gene: -
V gene: TRBV2
CDR3 DNA: TGTGCCAGCAGTGAATTATTCGTAGCTTCCTTT
CDR3 protein: CASSELFVASF

clone size: -
J gene: TRBJ1-5
D gene: TRBD1
V gene: TRBV6-6
CDR3 DNA: TGTGCCAGCAGTTACGCCGGACAGGGAGAACAGCCCCAGCATTTT
CDR3 protein: CASSYAGQGEQPQHF

clone size: -
J gene: TRBJ1-3
D gene: -
V gene: TRBV9
CDR3 DNA: TGTGCCAGCAGCGGAGGGCCTCACTCTGGAAACACCATATATTTT
CDR3 protein: CASSGGPHSGNTIYF

clone size: -
J gene: TRBJ1-2
D gene: -
V gene: TRBV28
CDR3 DNA: TGTGCCAGCAGTTCCATCTATGGCTACACCTTC
CDR3 protein: CASSSIYGYTF

clone size: -
J gene: TRBJ1-1
D gene: -
V gene: TRBV5-1
CDR3 DNA: TGCGCCAGCAGCTTGGTGCAGGGCCTGAACACTGAAGCTTTCTTT
CDR3 protein: CASSLVQGLNTEAFF

clone size: -
J gene: TRBJ2-5
D gene: TRBD1
V gene: TRBV4-3
CDR3 DNA: TGCGCCAGCAGCCAAGCGGACAGGGGGGGGACCCAGTACTTC
CDR3 protein: CASSQADRGGTQYF

clone size: -
J gene: TRBJ1-1
D gene: TRBD1
V gene: TRBV9
CDR3 DNA: TGTGCCAGCAGCGCGACAGGGTCCAACACTGAAGCTTTCTTT
CDR3 protein: CASSATGSNTEAFF

clone size: -
J gene: TRBJ1-2
D gene: -
V gene: TRBV6-1
CDR3 DNA: TGTGCCAGCACCCCGGCCAGGCGCGGCTACACCTTC
CDR3 protein: CASTPARRGYTF

clone size: -
J gene: TRBJ1-5
D gene: -
V gene: TRBV28
CDR3 DNA: TGTGCCAGCAGTTCCCGGGAGGGGCAGGGCCATCAGCCCCAGCATTTT
CDR3 protein: CASSSREGQGHQPQHF

clone size: few
J gene: TRBJ1-6
D gene: TRBD1
V gene: TRBV30
CDR3 DNA: TGTGCCCTCCGGACAGGGGGCTCCTATAATTCACCCCTCCACTTT
CDR3 protein: CALRTGGSYNSPLHF

clone size: -
J gene: TRBJ2-5
D gene: -
V gene: TRBV21-1
CDR3 DNA: TGTGCCAGCAGCACATCTAGGGCAGGGAATGCGAAAGAGACCCAGTACTTC
CDR3 protein: CASSTSRAGNAKETQYF

clone size: once
J gene: TRBJ1-4
D gene: TRBD1
V gene: TRBV28
CDR3 DNA: TGTGCCAGCAGTTCGGGGGACAGCCGGGAAAAACTGTTTTTT
CDR3 protein: CASSSGDSREKLFF

clone size: -
J gene: TRBJ1-3
D gene: TRBD1
V gene: TRBV7-9
CDR3 DNA: TGTGCCAGCAGCCAGGCAGGGGGCTCTGGAAACACCATATATTTT
CDR3 protein: CASSQAGGSGNTIYF